The rows below give T cell receptor beta chains drawn from one sample of a study of monozygotic twins with inflammatory bowel disease. TCRdb re-called the 5' RACE reads; one entry per CDR3 protein, DNA not given. The clone table shows some 160,000 distinct CDR3 sequences, with the ten largest holding roughly 7.4%. The sequenced material came from blood. These receptor sequences come from a human donor with ulcerative colitis or Crohn's disease, or a healthy co-twin of an affected twin (not recorded which). The CDR3 runs from the conserved cysteine through the conserved F or W. The order of the fields is J gene, V gene, CDR3 protein.

J gene: TRBJ2-6; V gene: TRBV5-1; CDR3 protein: CASSLVVRGVSGANVLTF
J gene: TRBJ2-7; V gene: TRBV5-1; CDR3 protein: CASSLGDLPGQANSYEQYF
J gene: TRBJ2-1; V gene: TRBV12-5; CDR3 protein: CASGLGSSLYNEQFF
J gene: TRBJ1-2; V gene: TRBV20-1; CDR3 protein: CSASPPQGRQPSNYGYTF
J gene: TRBJ2-2; V gene: TRBV5-1; CDR3 protein: CASSFGWGQGSVGELFF
J gene: TRBJ2-1; V gene: TRBV12-3/TRBV12-4; CDR3 protein: CASSLHSGSGKDNEQFF
J gene: TRBJ1-1; V gene: TRBV9; CDR3 protein: CASNLRGMNTEAFF
J gene: TRBJ2-7; V gene: TRBV19; CDR3 protein: CASSMVGRGYEQYF
J gene: TRBJ1-1; V gene: TRBV5-4; CDR3 protein: CASSPGGRGNTEAFF
J gene: TRBJ2-1; V gene: TRBV20-1; CDR3 protein: CSAHLSGKAGNEQFF
J gene: TRBJ2-1; V gene: TRBV7-6; CDR3 protein: CASSKGQSSYNEQFF